The clone carrying this TCR beta chain was detected a few times. Its target is unknown. Reasons for excluding patients were uncontrolled infection, other autoimmune disease, pregnancy or lactation. The source of the sample is a study of T cells in Graves' hyperthyroidism and ophthalmopathy. Study-wide background: Specimen type is peripheral blood, collected at initial diagnosis prior to any treatment.

The CDR3 has 14 amino acids. V lost 4 bases to trimming and J lost 7 bases, with 13 bases between them. Germline CDR1 MNHEY, CDR2 SMNVEV (reference sequence). RNA transcripts yielded amplified TCR beta CDR3 regions. TCR CDR3 underwent first-round RT-PCR with the HTBI primer set. TCRdb analysed the multiplex PCR reads with MiXCR anew, one entry per CDR3 protein. The repertoire holds around 420,000 distinct CDR3 sequences, less than 20% seen once, with 12% to 15% in the top ten. Study-level findings and limits: Most clonotypes that expanded in the thyroid above 0.001 also showed up in blood. A model of 13 V-J pairs discriminated ophthalmopathy from stable hyperthyroidism.

Source material: blood. The rearrangement links TRBV27 to TRBJ1-4; D is perhaps TRBD1 (5 bases). This TCR was sampled from a woman aged 18-30 years with Graves' hyperthyroidism. Here the CDR3 DNA reads TGTGCCAGCAGTTCAGGGAAATACGGTGAAAAACTGTTTTTT. Protein product: CASSSGKYGEKLFF.